This T cell receptor beta chain was identified in a study of shared clonotypes between healthy human individuals. Whole-study context: Each donor had three CD4 naive, three CD4 memory, two CD8 naive and one CD8 memory plate.

Study-level points and caveats: Naive subsets generally exceeded memory subsets in estimated richness. Sorted-subset sequencing was shown by rarefaction to be incomplete despite large depth.

The assay ran at deep level. The data were produced by immunoSEQ multiplex PCR, yet TCRdb's version contains in-frame clones alone and is incomplete. In the table there are 2 million to 2.5 million clones, 90% to 97% of which are singletons. With regard to this clone: Its specificity is not known.

Sequenced material: naive CD4+ T cells sorted from blood. The sample's subset: CD45RA+ positively selected. The source of this sequence is a man between 18 and 29 years old in good health.

As DNA, the CDR3 is TGCGCCAGCAGCGGGGGACAGTCCGTCCTCACCGGGGAGCTGTTTTTT. It codes for CASSGGQSVLTGELFF. This chain connects TRBV5-1 to TRBJ2-2, with 7 bases lining up with TRBD1. The J segment lost 4 bases and the V segment lost 4 bases, leaving 10 bases of the junction unmatched. Germline V gene sequence: CDR1 SGHRS, CDR2 YFSETQ. This CDR3 is 16 amino acids long.